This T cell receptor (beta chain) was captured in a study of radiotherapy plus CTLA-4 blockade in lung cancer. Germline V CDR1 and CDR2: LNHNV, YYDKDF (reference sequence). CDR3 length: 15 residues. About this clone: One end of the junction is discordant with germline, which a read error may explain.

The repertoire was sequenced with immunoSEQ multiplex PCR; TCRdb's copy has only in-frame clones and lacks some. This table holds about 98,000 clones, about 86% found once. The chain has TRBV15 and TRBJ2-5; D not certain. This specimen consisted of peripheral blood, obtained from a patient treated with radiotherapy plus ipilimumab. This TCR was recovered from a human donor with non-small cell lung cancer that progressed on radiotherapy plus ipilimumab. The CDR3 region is CATSRDSGIQESQYF. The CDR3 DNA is TGTGCCACCAGCAGAGATTCCGGCATACAAGAGTCCCAGTACTTC. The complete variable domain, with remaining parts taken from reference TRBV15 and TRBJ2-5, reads DAMVIQNPRYQVTQFGKPVTLSCSQTLNHNVMYWYQQKSSQAPKLLFHYYDKDFNNEADTPDNFQSRRPNTSFCFLDIRSPGLGDTAMYLCATSRDSGIQESQYFGPGTRLLVL.